This T cell receptor (beta chain) was retrieved from a study of T cell responses to AZD1222 COVID-19 vaccine. Study-level findings and limits: Baseline seropositivity characterized only six AZD1222 recipients. Among the donors, most were white British and more were female, and clonal diversity was possibly underestimated. Mapped onto spike, vaccine-associated CD4 TCRs spanned it and were dominant at 160-218 and 743-854. There were repertoire samples only from the period after the peak T cell response.

Only in-frame clones appear in the TCRdb table, and some are missing; sequencing was by immunoSEQ multiplex PCR. The sample holds 180,000 or so clones, 85% to 95% seen once. CDR3 length: 15 amino acids. The V gene lost 2 bases and the J gene lost 5 bases, with 15 bases spanning the gap. CDR1 is SGHTA and CDR2 is FQGNSA in the germline V gene. This clone was seen more than once but under ten times. What it binds is not known. This receptor was obtained from an adult who received the MenACWY meningococcal vaccine as a control. Specimen: peripheral blood, collected 28 days after the second dose of the MenACWY control vaccine. This rearrangement joins TRBV7-2 to TRBJ2-5, with a tentative D call TRBD2 (6 bases). CDR3 residues: CASSLFYGGYETQYF. Written as DNA, the CDR3 is TGTGCCAGCAGCTTATTTTACGGGGGTTATGAGACCCAGTACTTC.